This TCR beta chain was observed in a study of CD8+ T cells in alopecia areata. The study, taken as a whole, reports: Association of baseline CD8+ expansion with response is uncertain owing to one nonresponder.

CDR1 and CDR2 from the germline V gene are WSHSY and SAAADI. V gave up 7 bases and J gave up 6 bases, with 19 bases separating them. The CDR3 extends over 15 amino acids. RNA, once extracted, was reverse transcribed into cDNA for use as the sequencing template. The data were produced by immunoSEQ multiplex PCR, yet TCRdb's version contains in-frame clones alone and is incomplete. The table records fewer than 110,000 clones, around 86% of them present only once. Points on this clone: Its target is unknown.

Treatment of the sample: oral pan-JAK inhibitor, 5-10 mg twice daily. The gene calls are TRBV10-2 and TRBJ2-1; D possibly corresponds to TRBD1 (6 bases). This TCR came from a human donor with alopecia areata. The material was CD8+ T cells sorted from blood, obtained around week 30, from a patient treated with tofacitinib. The CDR3 sequence: CASTTTGNAPNEQFF. The CDR3 nucleotides are TGCGCCAGCACCACGACAGGAAACGCCCCCAATGAGCAGTTCTTC.